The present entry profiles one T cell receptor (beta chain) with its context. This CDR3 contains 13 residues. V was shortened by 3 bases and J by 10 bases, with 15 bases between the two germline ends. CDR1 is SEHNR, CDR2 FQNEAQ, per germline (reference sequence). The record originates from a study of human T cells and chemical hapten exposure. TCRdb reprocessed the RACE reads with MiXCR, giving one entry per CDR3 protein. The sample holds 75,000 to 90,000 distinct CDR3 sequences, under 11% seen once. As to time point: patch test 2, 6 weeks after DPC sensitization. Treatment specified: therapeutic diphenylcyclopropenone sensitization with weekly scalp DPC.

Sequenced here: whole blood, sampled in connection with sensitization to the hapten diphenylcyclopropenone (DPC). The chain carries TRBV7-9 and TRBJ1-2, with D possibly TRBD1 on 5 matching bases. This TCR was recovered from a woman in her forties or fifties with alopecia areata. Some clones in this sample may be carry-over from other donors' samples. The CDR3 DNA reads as TGTGCCAGCAGCTTCCGAGACAGAGGAATCTACACCTTC. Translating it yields CASSFRDRGIYTF.